This T cell receptor (beta chain) was sequenced for a study of blood T cell repertoires in COVID-19 (dated by TCRdb to the early 2020s). Context from the whole study: Collaborator samples came from the United States, Italy and Spain and covered acute and convalescent phases of COVID-19. Sample metadata almost always included a de-identified subject ID, COVID-19 status, age in years and sex. A freely available public database, intended as a resource for researchers studying the immune response to SARS-CoV-2, is where the repertoires were released. The prospective study material was composed of cDNA or gDNA derived from T cells, B-cell-depleted T cells, or PBMCs. Subjects who had been exposed to COVID-19, were actively infected with it, or had recovered from it provided the deeply sampled blood TCRbeta repertoires that made up the dataset. Samples were obtained from the ongoing ImmuneRACE study (first 160 participants) and from over a thousand subjects provided by 6 global collaborators. HLA class I and class II types, where available, came from metadata supplied by the sample provider rather than from assay-based typing. Summary of the overall study and its limitations: The amount of clinical and demographic metadata varied by source and participant and was provided uncurated.

Reading from cysteine to phenylalanine, the CDR3 counts 12 amino acids. The entry retains the CDR3 DNA only, 36 bases that are in frame from base 1. Taken from the germline V gene, the CDR1 and CDR2 loops are LGHNA and YNFKEQ. The junction shows trimming of 3 bases on V and 7 bases on J, plus 9 bases between the germline ends. The immunoSEQ Assay, a bias-controlled multiplex PCR, was used to amplify TCRbeta CDR3 regions from genomic DNA. Per the original workflow: Nucleated cell counts per sample were estimated from amplification of reference gene primers within the assay. Sequence reads were collapsed and filtered to measure the absolute abundance of every unique TCRbeta CDR3 rearrangement. Productive Simpson clonality was computed per sample as the square root of Simpson's diversity index over productive rearrangements. TCRdb mirrors the immuneACCESS table, restricted to in-frame sequences. Some clones are absent from its copies; in checked studies, under half trace to an unresolved V gene, and the reason for the others is unknown. D and trimming come from the DNA, and the V and J calls and clone size come from that table. The table for this sample lists some 250,000 clones; about nine tenths of them were counted only once. The ten top clones hold more than 1% of the sample.

As regards this clone: Its antigen remains undetermined. Base qualities are not provided; no much larger clone lies one nucleotide away.

Enrolling through a virtual design, the prospective study's participants ranged in age from roughly 18 to 90 years and lived across roughly 23 United States geographic areas. Cohort assignment in the prospective study relied on participant-reported clinical history from a screening survey and a study questionnaire. Mobile phlebotomists in the prospective study collected whole blood, serum and a nasopharyngeal or oropharyngeal swab from every participant. Over a roughly 2-month period, participants in the prospective study had the option of providing additional blood draws and questionnaires. Before DNA extraction, prospective study blood samples were shipped either frozen or at room temperature.

The receptor was isolated from a human donor in a cohort exposed to, infected with or recovered from COVID-19 (not recorded which). The donor label of this sample is uncertain. The source material was PBMCs or T cells enriched from blood (not recorded which). The chain is made from TRBV4-2 and TRBJ1-2, with TRBD1 perhaps the D gene, on 5 matching bases. The CDR3 in this case is CASSQGEGGYTF. At the DNA level, the sequence is TGTGCCAGCAGCCAGGGGGAGGGTGGCTACACCTTC.